The present T cell receptor beta chain was sequenced within a study of blood T cells in healthy people across ages. General study results and limits: Among long-lived donors, naive CD4+ cells were more numerous and diversity higher than in aged donors. As age increased, TCR beta diversity per million T cells fell in a roughly linear fashion.

With regard to this clonotype: Its target is unknown.

Germline V gene data show CDR1 as SGHTA and CDR2 as FQGTGA. With V trimmed by 6 bases and J by 6 bases, 11 bases remained unmatched. This CDR3 is built from 14 residues. Primed by a sample-barcoded 5' primer and a J-beta primer mix, a second PCR proceeded for about 7 to 11 cycles. MiXCR, run by TCRdb on the 5' RACE reads, gives a single entry per CDR3 protein. The sample consists of some 920,000 distinct CDR3 sequences, around 54% of them appearing once. The material sequenced was blood. The J gene is TRBJ2-7, the V gene TRBV7-3; 7 nucleotides align to TRBD1. This TCR was sampled from a woman aged 55-70 years in good health. The CDR3 loop is CASSFDRAAAEQYF. The CDR3 region has the DNA TGTGCCAGCAGTTTCGACAGGGCGGCCGCCGAGCAGTACTTC.